Each of the 30 T cell receptor beta chains below was sequenced from the same sample in a study of cytomegalovirus exposure and HLA in healthy donors (TCRdb year 2017). The library was made by the immunoSEQ multiplex PCR assay. For the multiplex PCR, a mixture combining 60 forward primers for TCR Vbeta segments and 13 reverse primers for TCR Jbeta segments was used. TCRdb obtained this table from immuneACCESS and retained in-frame rearrangements with V and J assigned. These tables miss some clones; where compared with another copy, unresolved V genes account for less than half of the shortfall, and the remainder is unexplained. A total of about 200,000 clones appear in this sample, 70% of them only once. Of the sample, approximately 2.5% falls within the top ten clones. Material for sequencing was PBMCs. All receptors derive from a man between 35 and 55 years old in good health and CMV-seropositive.

Note on this clone: The missing conserved phenylalanine or tryptophan at the end of this CDR3 makes a read error likely. The DNA is left out, because the CDR3 cannot be placed on it with certainty; the CDR3 is given as TCRdb lists it. The gene calls are TRBV5-6 and TRBJ1-1; TRBD1, the table's D call, lacks a check against the DNA. The germline CDR1 and CDR2 sequences are SGHDT and YYEEEE. Including both end residues, the CDR3 is 12 amino acids long. CDR3 protein: CASSTLTGASSL.

V gene TRBV9 combines with J gene TRBJ2-5; D is uncertain. V was cut by 0 bases and J by 6 bases, with 12 bases left in between. Germline values: CDR1 SGDLS, CDR2 YYNGEE. The CDR3 consists of 14 residues. Written as DNA, the CDR3 is TGTGCCAGCAGCGTAGATTCCGGGTTGAAGACCCAGTACTTC. Translation gives CASSVDSGLKTQYF. The entire variable domain, with the rest obtained from reference TRBV9 and TRBJ2-5, is as follows: DSGVTQTPKHLITATGQRVTLRCSPRSGDLSVYWYQQSLDQGLQFLIQYYNGEERAKGNILERFSAQQFPDLHSELNLSSLELGDSALYFCASSVDSGLKTQYFGPGTRLLVL.

The gene calls are TRBV10-3 and TRBJ1-1; unclear D gene. Germline values: CDR1 ENHRY, CDR2 SYGVKD. The V and J ends lost 4 bases and 4 bases respectively, with 7 bases between them. The CDR3 extends over 12 amino acids. The DNA of the CDR3 is TGTGCCATCAGTGGGCAGGCCACTGAAGCTTTCTTT. It specifies CAISGQATEAFF.

J is TRBJ2-1 and V is TRBV13; no firm D call. V lost 5 bases to trimming and J lost 8 bases, with 13 bases between them. CDR3 length: 13 residues. From germline, CDR1 is PRHDT and CDR2 FYEKMQ (reference sequence). The CDR3 nucleotides are TGTGCCAGCAGCCCCGGAGAGGCGCATGAGCAGTTCTTC. Protein product: CASSPGEAHEQFF.

The rearrangement joins TRBV4-1 to TRBJ1-1; no firm D call. Trimming left V 0 bases short and J 4 bases short, with 18 bases between. In germline, CDR1 is MGHRA, CDR2 YSYEKL. This CDR3 contains 17 residues. The CDR3 coding sequence is TGCGCCAGCAGCCAAGATCGGGGAAGGGCCACCGGCACTGAAGCTTTCTTT. Amino acids: CASSQDRGRATGTEAFF.

This rearrangement joins TRBV2 to TRBJ1-2, with 7 bases aligning to TRBD1. The CDR3 is 17 amino acids. CDR1 is SNHLY, CDR2 FYNNEI, per germline. The junction had 17 bases not matched to a gene; V was cut back by 6 bases and J by 4 bases. DNA for the CDR3: TGTGCCAGCAGCGAGGCCGGGACAGCCGGGCAGGGCTATGGCTACACCTTC. Translation gives CASSEAGTAGQGYGYTF. The full variable domain, rest sourced from reference TRBV2 and TRBJ1-2, is EPEVTQTPSHQVTQMGQEVILRCVPISNHLYFYWYRQILGQKVEFLVSFYNNEISEKSEIFDDQFSVERPDGSNFTLKIRSTKLEDSAMYFCASSEAGTAGQGYGYTFGSGTRLTVV.

CDR3 coding DNA: TGTGCCAGCAGTTACTCTAGCGGGGGGGCCCGAGAGACCCAGTACTTC. Amino acid sequence: CASSYSSGGARETQYF. The genes are TRBV6-5 and TRBJ2-5, with 11 bases lining up with TRBD2. Germline CDR1 reads MNHEY; CDR2 reads SVGAGI. The CDR3 loop spans 16 amino acids. Trimming took 0 bases from V and 4 from J; bases not matched to a gene: 4.

The table lists this clone with a count of one. The V gene is TRBV7-2, the J gene TRBJ2-7; 11 nucleotides match TRBD2. CDR1 is SGHTA and CDR2 is FQGNSA in the germline V gene. There are 15 residues in the CDR3. Trimming cost V 3 bases and J 2 bases; bases outside gene matches: 3. This chain's CDR3 is CASSFSGGETYEQYF. The CDR3 DNA reads as TGTGCCAGCAGCTTTAGCGGGGGGGAGACCTACGAGCAGTACTTC.

The chain is built from TRBV5-1 and TRBJ1-1; possible D gene TRBD1, 6 bases. CDR1 is SGHRS, CDR2 YFSETQ, per germline. The CDR3 runs to 13 residues. V was shortened by 6 bases and J by 1 base, with 10 bases between the two germline ends. CDR3 in DNA: TGCGCCAGCAACTACAGGGAGAACACTGAAGCTTTCTTT. Translation: CASNYRENTEAFF.

This chain connects TRBV2 to TRBJ2-2; 8 bases are shared with TRBD1. From germline, CDR1 is SNHLY and CDR2 FYNNEI. V gave up 6 bases and J gave up 1 base; unmatched junction bases: 7. This CDR3 spans 16 amino acids. This CDR3 reads CASRSTGVMNTGELFF. For the CDR3, the DNA is TGTGCCAGCAGATCGACAGGGGTCATGAACACCGGGGAGCTGTTTTTT.

V is TRBV5-5 and J is TRBJ2-2; D is uncertain. The ends were cut back, 2 bases at V and 1 base at J, with 6 bases in the middle. The CDR3 is 14 residues long. Per the germline V gene, CDR1 is SGHKS and CDR2 is YYEKEE (reference sequence). The CDR3 reads CASSFRWNTGELFF. The CDR3 DNA sequence: TGTGCCAGCAGCTTTCGGTGGAACACCGGGGAGCTGTTTTTT.

The chain carries TRBV7-2 and TRBJ1-2; TRBD1 aligns across 8 bases. CDR1 and CDR2 (germline): SGHTA, FQGNSA. CDR3 length: 14 residues. V lost 1 base and J lost 2; bases outside the gene matches: 0. CDR3 nucleotide sequence: TGTGCCAGCAGCTTAGGGACAGGGAACTATGGCTACACCTTC. This encodes CASSLGTGNYGYTF. Variable domain in full (rest from reference TRBV7-2 and TRBJ1-2): GAGVSQSPSNKVTEKGKDVELRCDPISGHTALYWYRQSLGQGLEFLIYFQGNSAPDKSGLPSDRFSAERTGGSVSTLTIQRTQQEDSAVYLCASSLGTGNYGYTFGSGTRLTVV.

V gene TRBV4-1 combines with J gene TRBJ2-2; a possible D gene is TRBD1 (6 bases). CDR1 and CDR2 (germline): MGHRA, YSYEKL. With 4 bases removed from V and 9 bases from J, the gap between germline ends came to 9 bases. CDR3 length: 12 amino acids. CDR3 nucleotides: TGCGCCAGCAGCCTACAGGGCCGGGAGCTGTTTTTT. It encodes CASSLQGRELFF.

This sequence joins TRBV9 and TRBJ1-1; a possible D gene is TRBD1 (5 bases). Germline V CDR1 and CDR2: SGDLS, YYNGEE. The V gene lost 4 bases and the J gene lost 1 base, with 14 bases spanning the gap. The CDR3 consists of 15 residues. The CDR3 spells CASSSEGSSNTEAFF. CDR3 sequence (DNA): TGTGCCAGCAGCTCGGAGGGGTCCTCGAACACTGAAGCTTTCTTT.

This clone was counted only a few times. CDR3 in DNA: TGTGCCAGCAGAACTCATCGGGGGGTGAACTATGGCTACACCTTC. Encoded protein: CASRTHRGVNYGYTF. This chain joins TRBV28 and TRBJ1-2; a possible D gene is TRBD1 (5 bases). CDR3 length: 15 residues. Trimming stripped 6 bases from V and 2 bases from J, with 16 bases between. Germline V gene sequence: CDR1 MDHEN, CDR2 SYDVKM.

The CDR3 here is CATSRDQLGPGAQHF. In DNA form, the CDR3 reads TGTGCCACCAGCAGAGATCAACTGGGACCGGGGGCCCAGCATTTT. The chain recombines TRBV15 with TRBJ1-5; possible D gene TRBD1, 5 bases. Germline lookup yields CDR1 LNHNV and CDR2 YYDKDF (reference sequence). This CDR3 comprises 15 residues. V was shortened by 0 bases and J by 11 bases, with 17 bases between the two germline ends.

This chain joins TRBV2 and TRBJ2-1; 9 nucleotides match TRBD1. J was trimmed by 5 bases and V by 10 bases; bases with no gene match: 6. Germline CDR1 and CDR2: SNHLY and FYNNEI. The CDR3 loop spans 13 amino acids. CDR3 sequence reads: CAMGTGWDNEQFF. DNA for the CDR3: TGTGCCATGGGGACAGGGTGGGACAATGAGCAGTTCTTC. Together with reference TRBV2 and TRBJ2-1, the CDR3 gives the full variable domain: EPEVTQTPSHQVTQMGQEVILRCVPISNHLYFYWYRQILGQKVEFLVSFYNNEISEKSEIFDDQFSVERPDGSNFTLKIRSTKLEDSAMYFCAMGTGWDNEQFFGPGTRLTVL.

This clone came up a few times. The gene calls are TRBV9 and TRBJ1-4; 10 bases map to TRBD1. The CDR3 consists of 16 residues. V shed 4 bases, J shed 3 bases, and the junction held 6 bases outside the gene matches. Per the germline V gene, CDR1 is SGDLS and CDR2 is YYNGEE. Here the CDR3 reads CASSPTGGTANEKLFF. The CDR3 nucleotides read TGTGCCAGCAGCCCGACAGGGGGCACGGCTAATGAAAAACTGTTTTTT.

The chain links TRBV7-3 to TRBJ1-1, with 9 bases matching TRBD1. After removal of 5 bases from V and 5 bases from J, the junction contained 6 bases not matched to a gene. The CDR3 has 14 residues. Looked up from germline, CDR1 is SGHTA and CDR2 is FQGTGA. The CDR3 here is CASSLDRGRTEAFF. The CDR3 DNA reads as TGTGCCAGCAGCCTAGACAGGGGGAGGACTGAAGCTTTCTTT.

The CDR3 DNA follows: TGTGCCAGCAGCACCGACCGGGACTTAGATCAGTTCTTC. This gives the protein CASSTDRDLDQFF. The chain joins TRBV7-2 to TRBJ2-1; a possible D gene is TRBD2 (6 bases). Trimming pared 5 bases from V and 13 bases from J, leaving 18 bases between. Germline CDR1 reads SGHTA; CDR2 reads FQGNSA. This CDR3 has 13 residues. The complete variable domain, with remaining parts taken from reference TRBV7-2 and TRBJ2-1, reads GAGVSQSPSNKVTEKGKDVELRCDPISGHTALYWYRQSLGQGLEFLIYFQGNSAPDKSGLPSDRFSAERTGGSVSTLTIQRTQQEDSAVYLCASSTDRDLDQFFGPGTRLTVL.

This chain uses TRBV6-5 with TRBJ2-5; TRBD2 matches 9 bases. The CDR3 covers 14 residues. Per the germline V gene, CDR1 is MNHEY and CDR2 is SVGAGI. The trim removed 2 bases at V and 5 bases at J, leaving 3 bases unmatched. In nucleotides, the CDR3 is TGTGCCAGCAGTTACCGGCGGGGGGGTGAGACCCAGTACTTC. It is translated as CASSYRRGGETQYF.

This chain links TRBV6-1 with TRBJ2-7; 7 positions agree with TRBD1. V gave up 7 bases and J gave up 2 bases; unmatched junction bases: 5. CDR3 length: 13 residues. The germline V gene encodes CDR1 MNHNS and CDR2 SASEGT. The CDR3 loop reads CASTVDRAYEQYF. CDR3 nucleotide sequence: TGTGCCAGCACGGTCGACAGGGCCTACGAGCAGTACTTC.

The genes are TRBV25-1 and TRBJ2-5; weak D call: TRBD1 (5 bases). This CDR3 spans 15 amino acids. Germline-derived CDR1 and CDR2 are MGHDK and SYGVNS. V was trimmed by 7 bases and J by 5 bases, leaving 20 bases between them. The DNA for the CDR3 is TGTGCCAGCAACGGAAATGGGGCCAGGTGGGAGACCCAGTACTTC. It translates to CASNGNGARWETQYF.

V is TRBV10-2 and J is TRBJ2-1; 8 bases agree with TRBD2. The trim removed 7 bases at V and 6 bases at J, leaving 11 bases unmatched. Germline CDR1 WSHSY, CDR2 SAAADI. CDR3 length equals 15 residues. CDR3 protein: CASKSSGGLSNEQFF. The DNA of the CDR3 is TGCGCCAGCAAATCCAGCGGGGGTCTAAGCAATGAGCAGTTCTTC.

The CDR3 DNA is TGTGCCAGCAGCTTAGGCCTTAGCTTTACCTACGAGCAGTACTTC. This sequence encodes CASSLGLSFTYEQYF. The rearrangement uses TRBV11-2 and TRBJ2-5; D not certain. The DNA end is more similar to TRBJ2-7, so the J call may be wrong. The CDR3 contains 15 residues. Germline values: CDR1 SGHAT, CDR2 FQNNGV.

The chain employs TRBV28 and TRBJ2-2; D gene ambiguous. The germline gives CDR1 MDHEN, CDR2 SYDVKM. CDR3 length: 12 amino acids. Trimming removed 5 bases at V and 5 bases at J, with 6 bases between. CDR3 nucleotide sequence: TGTGCCAGCAGTCCTCCTACCGGGGAGCTGTTTTTT. This codes for CASSPPTGELFF.

This clone has only a few counts. The CDR3 end shows no conserved phenylalanine or tryptophan, and so a read error is likely. It is unclear where the CDR3 begins or ends on the DNA, so no DNA is shown, and the CDR3 is as TCRdb lists it. This chain connects TRBV11-3 to TRBJ2-3; the D call TRBD2 from the table was never checked on the DNA. The germline gives CDR1 SGHNT, CDR2 YENEEA. The CDR3 has 12 amino acids, counting both end residues. CDR3 protein: CASTRSRVVAVI.

As regards this clone: A read error may explain this, as a much larger clone is one base away. The CDR3: CASSDRDRGEKLFF. Here the CDR3 DNA reads TGCGCCAGCAGCGACCGGGACAGGGGAGAAAAACTGTTTTTT. The chain links TRBV4-1 to TRBJ1-4; 10 bases fit TRBD1. V shed 5 bases and J 8 bases; nucleotides not matched to a gene: 5. CDR1 MGHRA and CDR2 YSYEKL come from the germline V gene. CDR3 length: 14 amino acids.

The chain is built from TRBV10-3 and TRBJ2-3; TRBD1 aligns across 7 bases. There are 17 residues in the CDR3. Germline trimming cut 4 bases from V and 2 bases from J; bases unmatched to any gene: 12. Germline V gives CDR1 ENHRY, CDR2 SYGVKD. CDR3 amino acids: CAISVLDRDSLTDTQYF. The CDR3 nucleotides read TGTGCCATCAGTGTCTTAGACCGGGACAGCCTCACAGATACGCAGTATTTT.

J is TRBJ2-1 and V is TRBV6-6; the D gene is possibly TRBD1 (6 bases). The germline V gene has CDR1 MNHNY and CDR2 SVGAGI (reference sequence). V lost 5 bases and J 7 bases, leaving 12 bases between the germline ends. The CDR3 length is 13 residues. CDR3 bases: TGTGCCAGCAGTCTTAAACAGGGAAATGAGCAGTTCTTC. Its translation: CASSLKQGNEQFF.